This T cell receptor (beta chain) was recorded in a study of cytomegalovirus exposure and HLA in healthy donors. This CDR3 contains 13 residues. Trimming removed 10 bases at V and 5 bases at J, with 17 bases between. Germline values: CDR1 MDHEN, CDR2 SYDVKM. 13 Jbeta primers and 60 Vbeta primers were used for the PCR. Data came from immunoSEQ multiplex PCR; TCRdb stores just in-frame clones and leaves some out. The repertoire holds about 64,000 clones, with around 86% as singletons. Notes on the study in general: With high specificity and sensitivity, the classifier reportedly diagnosed cytomegalovirus status. Some V segments could not be told apart, so they were left out, TRBV6-2 and TRBV6-3 among them.

In the case of this clone: Its cognate antigen is unknown.

The sequenced sample consisted of PBMCs. The J gene is TRBJ2-5, the V gene TRBV28, with D uncertain. The receptor's source is a female donor in good health and CMV-seronegative. The CDR3 sequence: CAISVPQRETQYF. The CDR3 DNA is TGTGCCATCTCCGTCCCCCAGAGGGAGACCCAGTACTTC.